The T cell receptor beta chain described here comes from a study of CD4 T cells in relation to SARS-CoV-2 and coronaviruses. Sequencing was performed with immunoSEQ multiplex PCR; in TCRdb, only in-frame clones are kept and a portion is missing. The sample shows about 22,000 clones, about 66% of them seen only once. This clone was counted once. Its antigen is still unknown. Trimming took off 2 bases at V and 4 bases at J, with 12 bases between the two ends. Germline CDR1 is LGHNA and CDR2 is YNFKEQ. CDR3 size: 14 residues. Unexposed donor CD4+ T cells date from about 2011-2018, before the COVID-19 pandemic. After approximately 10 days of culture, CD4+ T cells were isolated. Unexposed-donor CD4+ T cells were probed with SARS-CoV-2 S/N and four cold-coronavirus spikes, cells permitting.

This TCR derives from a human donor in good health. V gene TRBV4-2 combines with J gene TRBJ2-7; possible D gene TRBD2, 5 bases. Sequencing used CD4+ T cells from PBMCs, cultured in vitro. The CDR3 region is CASSQTGGLYEQYF. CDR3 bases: TGTGCCAGCAGCCAAACCGGAGGCCTATACGAGCAGTACTTC.